The 18 T cell receptor beta chains presented below share a single source sample, sequenced in a study of blood T cell repertoires in COVID-19. Using immunoSEQ multiplex PCR, the repertoire was profiled, and TCRdb retains in-frame clones only, with some absent. The sample carries 310,000 or so clones, about 86% recorded once. The sample was peripheral blood. The receptor source for this set is a woman in her forties or fifties with acute or convalescent COVID-19.

This clone has only one observation. The chain uses TRBV6-5 and TRBJ1-1, with D unclear. The V end was cut by 4 bases, the J end by 0 bases, with 9 bases between. The CDR3 length is 14 residues. Germline V lookup: CDR1 MNHEY, CDR2 SVGAGI. The CDR3 bases are TGTGCCAGCAGTTTTTCGAGCATGAACACTGAAGCTTTCTTT. Translation: CASSFSSMNTEAFF.

The genes are TRBV18 and TRBJ1-1, with 8 bases that match TRBD1. CDR3 length: 14 amino acids. Germline lookup yields CDR1 KGHSH and CDR2 LQKENI. J was trimmed by 4 bases and V by 3 bases; bases with no gene match: 4. CDR3 in DNA: TGTGCCAGCTCACCGGACAGGGCGAGCACTGAAGCTTTCTTT. The encoded protein is CASSPDRASTEAFF.

This clone was detected many times. V usage is TRBV9 and J usage is TRBJ1-2; D gene ambiguous. Trimming left V 0 bases short and J 5 bases short, with 8 bases between. The CDR3 has 13 amino acids. From germline, CDR1 is SGDLS and CDR2 YYNGEE. CDR3 nucleotide sequence: TGTGCCAGCAGCGTAGGCGTAACGTATGGCTACACCTTC. This translates into CASSVGVTYGYTF.

The chain couples TRBV6-5 to TRBJ2-3; 10 bases are a match to TRBD1. The J segment lost 3 bases and the V segment lost 10 bases, leaving 7 bases of the junction unmatched. CDR3 length equals 14 residues. Germline loops: CDR1 MNHEY, CDR2 SVGAGI. The DNA of the CDR3 is TGTGCCACCCTCCGGACAGGGGGAACAGATACGCAGTATTTT. Protein product: CATLRTGGTDTQYF.

This clone was detected many times. The V call is TRBV6-2 or TRBV6-3, the J call TRBJ2-2; the D gene is possibly TRBD1 (6 bases). Trimming shortened V by 2 bases and J by 0 bases, and 13 bases separated the two germline ends. The CDR3 is made up of 17 amino acids. Germline V lookup: CDR1 MNHEY, CDR2 SVGEGT. The CDR3 region is CASSYDRLVTNTGELFF. The CDR3 DNA reads TGTGCCAGCAGTTACGACAGGTTGGTGACGAACACCGGGGAGCTGTTTTTT.

This clone was picked up one time. This sequence joins TRBV4-1 and TRBJ2-5, with D unclear. Germline V lookup: CDR1 MGHRA, CDR2 YSYEKL. Trimming took 1 base from V and 2 from J, leaving 5 bases between them. The CDR3 is made up of 13 amino acids. In DNA, the CDR3 is TGCGCCAGCAGCCAAGGGCCTCAAGAGACCCAGTACTTC. This translates into CASSQGPQETQYF.

The chain is built from TRBV5-1 and TRBJ1-4, with TRBD1 identical over 7 bases. V dropped 4 bases and J dropped 8; count of bases not matched to a gene: 11. Per germline, CDR1 SGHRS and CDR2 YFSETQ. The CDR3 contains 15 residues. For the CDR3, the DNA is TGCGCCAGCAGCCCCGGGGGGGGACAGATGGAAAAACTGTTTTTT. Its translation: CASSPGGGQMEKLFF.

This clone turned up a few times. The chain employs TRBV12-3 or TRBV12-4 and TRBJ1-1; D is uncertain. Trimming stripped 3 bases from V and 3 bases from J, with 5 bases between. The CDR3 has 12 residues. The CDR3 bases are TGTGCCAGCAGTTTCGGGGACACTGAAGCTTTCTTT. Protein sequence: CASSFGDTEAFF.

This clone was observed a few times. CDR3 sequence reads: CASSQGEMGPLNTEAFF. CDR3 nucleotide sequence: TGTGCCAGCAGCCAAGGGGAGATGGGCCCGCTGAACACTGAAGCTTTCTTT. The J gene is TRBJ1-1, the V gene TRBV14; D is undetermined. Germline CDR1 and CDR2: SGHDN and FVKESK. The CDR3 has 17 amino acids. V lost 1 base and J lost 0, with 15 bases in between.

This clone was picked up one time. J is TRBJ1-4 and V is TRBV2, with a tentative D call TRBD1 (5 bases). The germline V gene encodes CDR1 SNHLY and CDR2 FYNNEI. V dropped 7 bases and J dropped 10 bases, with 16 bases sitting between them. The CDR3 spans 13 residues. The CDR3 DNA reads as TGTGCCAGCAAAGAGGGACTCGTAGGAAAACTGTTTTTT. It encodes CASKEGLVGKLFF. The full variable domain, rest sourced from reference TRBV2 and TRBJ1-4, is EPEVTQTPSHQVTQMGQEVILRCVPISNHLYFYWYRQILGQKVEFLVSFYNNEISEKSEIFDDQFSVERPDGSNFTLKIRSTKLEDSAMYFCASKEGLVGKLFFGSGTQLSVL.

The V gene is TRBV12-5, the J gene TRBJ2-1; possible D gene TRBD2, 5 bases. CDR3 length equals 15 residues. Per the germline V gene, CDR1 is LGHNT and CDR2 is FRNRAP. V shed 5 bases and J shed 8 bases, with 19 bases lying between them. For the CDR3, the DNA is TGTGCTAGTGGTCCCTACCTGGGGAGTAGCGATGAGCAGTTCTTC. It yields the protein CASGPYLGSSDEQFF.

The rearrangement links TRBV27 to TRBJ1-1, with 7 bases fitting TRBD1. CDR1 and CDR2 (germline): MNHEY, SMNVEV (reference sequence). CDR3 length: 15 residues. After removal of 5 bases from V and 1 base from J, the junction contained 7 bases not matched to a gene. CDR3 sequence reads: CASSPKTGSNTEAFF. DNA for the CDR3: TGTGCCAGCAGTCCGAAGACAGGGTCGAACACTGAAGCTTTCTTT.

The V call is TRBV27, the J call TRBJ2-5, with 7 nucleotides matching TRBD1. Germline CDR1 reads MNHEY; CDR2 reads SMNVEV (reference sequence). The CDR3 is made up of 16 amino acids. V lost 4 bases, J lost 5 bases, and 13 bases stayed unmatched. The CDR3 DNA reads as TGTGCCAGCAGTTCCTCCCCGGCAGGGGGAATGGAGACCCAGTACTTC. Translated: CASSSSPAGGMETQYF.

This clone has a handful of counts. The chain couples TRBV5-1 to TRBJ1-6; no reliable D call. CDR1 and CDR2 (germline): SGHRS, YFSETQ. Trimming pared 0 bases from V and 6 bases from J, leaving 13 bases between. The CDR3 is made up of 16 amino acids. This CDR3 reads CASSLANGVGNSPLHF. The CDR3 DNA reads TGCGCCAGCAGCTTGGCCAACGGGGTGGGTAATTCACCCCTCCACTTT.

This clone occurred once. The gene calls are TRBV6-5 and TRBJ2-3, with D perhaps TRBD1 (6 bases). Deletions cut 2 bases from V and 0 bases from J, with 9 bases between. This CDR3 spans 15 amino acids. Per the germline V gene, CDR1 is MNHEY and CDR2 is SVGAGI. CDR3: CASSYAGVSTDTQYF. CDR3 sequence (DNA): TGTGCCAGCAGTTACGCAGGGGTTAGCACAGATACGCAGTATTTT.

This chain uses TRBV19 with TRBJ2-4; D call uncertain. Trimming removed 6 bases from V and 1 base from J, with 13 bases in between. Germline V CDR1 and CDR2: LNHDA, SQIVND (reference sequence). The CDR3 is 15 residues long. The CDR3 loop reads CASSPSGWAKNIQYF. CDR3 coding DNA: TGTGCCAGTAGCCCATCCGGGTGGGCCAAAAACATTCAGTACTTC.

V is TRBV11-2 and J is TRBJ2-2; 10 bases match TRBD2. Losses at the gene ends were 5 bases for V and 7 bases for J; bases not matched to a gene: 1. The CDR3 extends over 13 amino acids. The germline V gene encodes CDR1 SGHAT and CDR2 FQNNGV. The CDR3: CASSPSGGGELFF. In DNA form, the CDR3 reads TGTGCCAGCAGCCCTAGCGGGGGCGGGGAGCTGTTTTTT.

This sequence joins TRBV19 and TRBJ2-1; 10 bases map to TRBD1. Germline trimming cut 3 bases from V and 6 bases from J; bases unmatched to any gene: 5. This CDR3 is built from 15 residues. From germline, CDR1 is LNHDA and CDR2 SQIVND (reference sequence). The CDR3 region has the DNA TGTGCCAGTAGTATCGGGACAGGGGACCTCAATGAGCAGTTCTTC. Translation: CASSIGTGDLNEQFF.